What follows are 3 T cell receptor beta chains derived from one specimen sequenced in a study of T cells expressing NK-cell markers. After re-calling the 5' RACE reads, TCRdb lists one entry per CDR3 protein, DNA absent. The data show roughly 280,000 distinct CDR3 sequences, and the top ten clones hold 0.3% to 0.45%. Specimen: blood T cells: a sorted CD56 or NKG2C T cell subset, CD4+ or CD8+ T cells, or bulk PBMC T cells (not recorded which). The origin of the receptors is a man between 18 and 29 years old in good health.

This rearrangement joins TRBV29-1 to TRBJ2-7; TCRdb lists TRBD2, though no DNA is available to test this call. CDR1 and CDR2 (germline): SQVTM, ANQGSEA. There are 13 residues in the CDR3. The CDR3 reads CSVQDLKRYEQYF.

The gene calls are TRBV24-1 and TRBJ1-1; there is no DNA to check the TCRdb D call of TRBD1. Germline V CDR1 and CDR2: KGHDR, SFDVKD. The CDR3 has 14 residues. The CDR3 protein is CATRTTDMNTEAFF.

The chain joins TRBV5-5 to TRBJ2-5; lacking DNA, the TRBD1 call made by TCRdb goes unchecked. Germline assignment: CDR1 SGHKS and CDR2 YYEKEE (reference sequence). The CDR3 loop spans 14 amino acids. The CDR3 loop is CASSPGRQKETQYF.